The T cell receptor beta chain under discussion was sequenced for a study of cytomegalovirus exposure and HLA in healthy donors. Study-level background: Inside one of the first data releases sat some 85 million unique TCRs taken from HLA-typed donors.

CDR3 length equals 15 residues. Trimming removed 4 bases from V and 2 bases from J; junction bases left unmatched: 3. Germline V gene lookup returns CDR1 MDHEN and CDR2 SYDVKM. This PCR relied on a set of 60 Vbeta primers and 13 Jbeta primers. Using immunoSEQ multiplex PCR, the repertoire was profiled, and TCRdb retains in-frame clones only, with some absent. The listing contains roughly 120,000 clones. Among the donors, all were healthy bone marrow donors. The receptor was derived from a man aged 18 to 30 in good health and CMV-seronegative. The sample comprised PBMCs. The chain employs TRBV28 and TRBJ2-2, with 8 nucleotides matching TRBD1. CDR3 sequence: CASSSRGLNTGELFF. CDR3 bases: TGTGCCAGCAGTTCCAGGGGGCTCAACACCGGGGAGCTGTTTTTT.